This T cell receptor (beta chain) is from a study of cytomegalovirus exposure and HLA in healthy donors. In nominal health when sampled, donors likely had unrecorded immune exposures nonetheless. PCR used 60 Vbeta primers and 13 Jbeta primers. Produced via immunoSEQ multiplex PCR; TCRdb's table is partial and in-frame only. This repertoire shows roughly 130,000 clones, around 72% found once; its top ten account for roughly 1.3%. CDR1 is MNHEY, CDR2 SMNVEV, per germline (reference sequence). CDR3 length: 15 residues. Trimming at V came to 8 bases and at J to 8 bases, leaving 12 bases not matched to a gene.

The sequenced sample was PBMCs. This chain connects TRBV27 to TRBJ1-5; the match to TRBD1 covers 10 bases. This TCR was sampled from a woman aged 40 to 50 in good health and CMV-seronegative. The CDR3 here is CASAPGTGARKPQHF. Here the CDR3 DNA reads TGTGCCAGCGCCCCCGGGACAGGGGCCAGGAAGCCCCAGCATTTT.